The T cell receptor beta chain under discussion was sequenced for a study of technical replicates of blood from four donors. This CDR3 has 16 residues. With 5 bases removed from V and 0 bases from J, the gap between germline ends came to 18 bases. CDR1 and CDR2 from the germline V gene are SGHRS and YFSETQ. Some clones are missing from TCRdb's copy, which holds only in-frame ones; the method was immunoSEQ multiplex PCR. The sample lists tens of thousands of clones, 95% to 97% occurring once. Sequenced: T cells isolated from PBMCs. The V and J genes are TRBV5-1 and TRBJ2-7, with D possibly being TRBD1 (5 bases). The TCR comes from a human donor in good health. CDR3 amino acids: CASSFLSQGSSYEQYF. The CDR3 region has the DNA TGCGCCAGCAGTTTCTTATCCCAGGGAAGCTCCTACGAGCAGTACTTC. The variable domain in full, completed from reference TRBV5-1 and TRBJ2-7, reads KAGVTQTPRYLIKTRGQQVTLSCSPISGHRSVSWYQQTPGQGLQFLFEYFSETQRNKGNFPGRFSGRQFSNSRSEMNVSTLELGDSALYLCASSFLSQGSSYEQYFGPGTRLTVT.